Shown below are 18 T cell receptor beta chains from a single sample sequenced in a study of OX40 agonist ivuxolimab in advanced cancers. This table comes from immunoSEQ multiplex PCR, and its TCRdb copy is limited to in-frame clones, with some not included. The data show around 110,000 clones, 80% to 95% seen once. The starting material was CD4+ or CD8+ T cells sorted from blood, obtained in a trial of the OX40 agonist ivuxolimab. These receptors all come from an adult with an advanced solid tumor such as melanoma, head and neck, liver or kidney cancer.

CDR3 sequence reads: CASSSGLAVSQETQYF. The CDR3 DNA follows: TGTGCCAGCAGCTCGGGACTAGCGGTTTCCCAAGAGACCCAGTACTTC. The chain links TRBV7-2 to TRBJ2-5; TRBD2 agrees at 11 bases. V dropped 4 bases and J dropped 1; count of bases not matched to a gene: 5. Germline-derived CDR1 and CDR2 are SGHTA and FQGNSA. CDR3 length: 16 amino acids.

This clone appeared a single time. The CDR3 coding sequence is TGTGCCAGCAGCCCCGGGACTGAAGCTTTCTTT. Translating gives CASSPGTEAFF. The rearrangement uses TRBV6-5 and TRBJ1-1; D is unclear. The germline CDR1 and CDR2 sequences are MNHEY and SVGAGI. Between the trimmed V and J ends, which lost 6 bases and 5 bases, there was a span of 7 bases. The CDR3 covers 11 residues.

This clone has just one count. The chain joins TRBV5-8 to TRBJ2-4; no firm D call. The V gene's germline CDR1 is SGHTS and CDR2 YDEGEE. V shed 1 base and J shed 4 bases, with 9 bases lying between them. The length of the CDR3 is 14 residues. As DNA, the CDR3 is TGTGCCAGCAGCTTGTCTGGCAGTAAAAACATTCAGTACTTC. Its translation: CASSLSGSKNIQYF.

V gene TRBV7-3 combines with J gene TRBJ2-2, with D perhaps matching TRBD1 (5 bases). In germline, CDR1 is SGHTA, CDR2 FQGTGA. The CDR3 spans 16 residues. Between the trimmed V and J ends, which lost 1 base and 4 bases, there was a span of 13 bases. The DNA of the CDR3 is TGTGCCAGCAGCTTAATGCGTACAGGCGTCACCGGGGAGCTGTTTTTT. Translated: CASSLMRTGVTGELFF.

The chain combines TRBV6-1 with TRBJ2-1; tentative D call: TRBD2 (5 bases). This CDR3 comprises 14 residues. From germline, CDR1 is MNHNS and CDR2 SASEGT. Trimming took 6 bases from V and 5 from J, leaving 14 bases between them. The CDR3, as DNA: TGTGCCAGCAGCCCGAGAGGGAAGGACAATGAGCAGTTCTTC. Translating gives CASSPRGKDNEQFF.

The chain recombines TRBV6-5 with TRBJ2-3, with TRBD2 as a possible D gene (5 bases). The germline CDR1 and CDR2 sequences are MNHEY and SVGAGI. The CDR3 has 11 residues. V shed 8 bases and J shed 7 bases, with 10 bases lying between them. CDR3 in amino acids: CASRRENTQYF. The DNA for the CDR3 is TGTGCCAGCCGCCGGGAAAATACGCAGTATTTT.

CDR3 residues: CASSRMGRSNTGELFF. The CDR3 nucleotides read TGTGCCAGCAGCAGAATGGGGCGGTCGAACACCGGGGAGCTGTTTTTT. The chain carries TRBV9 and TRBJ2-2; D possibly corresponds to TRBD1 (5 bases). The germline V gene encodes CDR1 SGDLS and CDR2 YYNGEE. V was trimmed by 4 bases and J by 0 bases, leaving 13 bases between them. This CDR3 is built from 16 residues. Drawing the rest from reference TRBV9 and TRBJ2-2, the complete variable domain is DSGVTQTPKHLITATGQRVTLRCSPRSGDLSVYWYQQSLDQGLQFLIQYYNGEERAKGNILERFSAQQFPDLHSELNLSSLELGDSALYFCASSRMGRSNTGELFFGEGSRLTVL.

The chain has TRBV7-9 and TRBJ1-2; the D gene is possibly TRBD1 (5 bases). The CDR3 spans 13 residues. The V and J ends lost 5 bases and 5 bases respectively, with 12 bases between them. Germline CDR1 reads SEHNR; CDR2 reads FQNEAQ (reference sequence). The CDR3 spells CASSLDGGYGYTF. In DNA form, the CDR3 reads TGTGCCAGCAGCCTCGATGGGGGGTATGGCTACACCTTC.

CDR3 region: CASSVAAGGRGTQYF. In DNA, the CDR3 is TGTGCCAGCAGTGTGGCGGCGGGAGGAAGGGGGACGCAGTATTTT. This chain joins TRBV6-4 and TRBJ2-3, with TRBD2 identical over 8 bases. The ends lost 4 bases at V and 9 bases at J; junction bases unmatched: 12. There are 15 residues in the CDR3. CDR1 MRHNA and CDR2 SNTAGT come from the germline V gene.

CDR3 region: CASSQDRLYGYTF. The CDR3 nucleotides read TGTGCCAGCAGCCAAGACCGTCTCTATGGCTACACCTTC. The rearrangement links TRBV14 to TRBJ1-2; D is undetermined. In germline, CDR1 is SGHDN, CDR2 FVKESK. The CDR3 length is 13 residues. The ends were cut back, 0 bases at V and 4 bases at J, with 6 bases in the middle.

DNA of the CDR3: TGTGCCAGCAGCTTTGGTACAGGGGAAGGGGATCAGCCCCAGCATTTT. Its translation: CASSFGTGEGDQPQHF. The chain employs TRBV7-9 and TRBJ1-5; TRBD1 matches 7 bases. Germline V gives CDR1 SEHNR, CDR2 FQNEAQ (reference sequence). Trimming took 3 bases from V and 5 from J; bases not matched to a gene: 10. This CDR3 has 16 amino acids. Full variable domain (rest looked up from reference TRBV7-9 and TRBJ1-5): DTGVSQNPRHKITKRGQNVTFRCDPISEHNRLYWYRQTLGQGPEFLTYFQNEAQLEKSRLLSDRFSAERPKGSFSTLEIQRTEQGDSAMYLCASSFGTGEGDQPQHFGDGTRLSIL.

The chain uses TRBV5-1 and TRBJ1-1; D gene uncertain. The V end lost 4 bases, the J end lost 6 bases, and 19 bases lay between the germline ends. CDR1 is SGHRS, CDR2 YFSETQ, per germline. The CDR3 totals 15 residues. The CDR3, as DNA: TGCGCCAGCAGCCAAATACCCCCAGGAGGCTCTGAAGCTTTCTTT. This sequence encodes CASSQIPPGGSEAFF.

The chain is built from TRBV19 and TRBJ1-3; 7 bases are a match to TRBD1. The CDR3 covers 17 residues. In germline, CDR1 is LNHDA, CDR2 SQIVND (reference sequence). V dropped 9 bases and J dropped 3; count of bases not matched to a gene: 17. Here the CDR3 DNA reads TGTGCCAGCAGAGGTGGAGGACAGGTGAAGAGTGGAAACACCATATATTTT. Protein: CASRGGGQVKSGNTIYF.

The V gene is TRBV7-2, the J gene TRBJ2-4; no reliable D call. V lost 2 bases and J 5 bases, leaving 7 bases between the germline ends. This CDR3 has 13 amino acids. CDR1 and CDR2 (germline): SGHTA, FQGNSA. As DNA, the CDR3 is TGTGCCAGCAGCTTACGGCTAGAAAACATTCAGTACTTC. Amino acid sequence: CASSLRLENIQYF.

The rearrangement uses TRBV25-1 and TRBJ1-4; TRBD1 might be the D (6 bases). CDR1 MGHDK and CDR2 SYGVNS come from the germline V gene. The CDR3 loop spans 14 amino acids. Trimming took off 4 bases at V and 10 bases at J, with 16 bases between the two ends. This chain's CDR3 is CASSGAGVGGKLFF. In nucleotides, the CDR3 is TGTGCCAGCAGTGGGGCAGGGGTAGGGGGAAAACTGTTTTTT.

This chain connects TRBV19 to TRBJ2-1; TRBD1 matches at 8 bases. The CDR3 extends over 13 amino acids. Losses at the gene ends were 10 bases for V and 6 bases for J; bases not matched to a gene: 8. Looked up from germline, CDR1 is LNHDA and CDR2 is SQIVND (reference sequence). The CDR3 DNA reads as TGTGCCACAAGGGACAGGCAGATCAATGAGCAGTTCTTC. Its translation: CATRDRQINEQFF.

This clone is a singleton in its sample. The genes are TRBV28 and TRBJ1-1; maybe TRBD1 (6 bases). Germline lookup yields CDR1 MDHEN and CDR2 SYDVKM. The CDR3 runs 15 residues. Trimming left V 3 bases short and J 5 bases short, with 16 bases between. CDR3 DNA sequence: TGTGCCAGCAGTTTTTTAGGGGGGAGGGAGACTGAAGCTTTCTTT. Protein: CASSFLGGRETEAFF. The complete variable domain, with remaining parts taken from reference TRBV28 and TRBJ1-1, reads DVKVTQSSRYLVKRTGEKVFLECVQDMDHENMFWYRQDPGLGLRLIYFSYDVKMKEKGDIPEGYSVSREKKERFSLILESASTNQTSMYLCASSFLGGRETEAFFGQGTRLTVV.

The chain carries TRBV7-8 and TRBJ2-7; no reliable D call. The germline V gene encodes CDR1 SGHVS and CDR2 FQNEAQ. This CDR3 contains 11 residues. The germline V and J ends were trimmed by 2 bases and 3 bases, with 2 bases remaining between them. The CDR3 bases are TGTGCCAGCAGCTTACGCTACGAGCAGTACTTC. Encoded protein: CASSLRYEQYF.